A selection of T cell receptor beta chains follows, all from one sample in a study of T cell repertoires in cytomegalovirus infection. TCRdb ran MiXCR on the reads and lists one entry per CDR3 protein. The data contain approximately 300,000 distinct CDR3 sequences, just under 30% of them singletons. The antigens these receptors bind are not known. The source was cultured PBMCs, collected from culture after CMV antigen stimulation. The receptors were sampled from a human donor in good health (CMV status not recorded). Some clones in this sample may be carry-over from other donors' samples. CDR3s include the opening cysteine and the closing phenylalanine or tryptophan. A D gene is named only where the DNA matches it firmly. Clone size appears in some rows only: once, few, many, or a class for an expanded clone.

CASSLERLAVDTQYF TGTGCCAGCAGCTTAGAACGGCTAGCAGTAGATACGCAGTATTTT TRBV7-2 . . TRBJ2-3
CASSLTAGDGNEQFF TGTGCCAGCAGCTTAACTGCGGGGGACGGGAATGAGCAGTTCTTC TRBV7-6 TRBD2 few TRBJ2-1
CASSIVAGGSSYEQYF TGTGCCAGTAGTATAGTAGCGGGGGGAAGCTCCTACGAGCAGTACTTC TRBV19 TRBD2 many TRBJ2-7
CASSGFLSVGTDTQYF TGTGCCAGCAGCGGATTTTTGTCGGTGGGTACAGATACGCAGTATTTT TRBV5-8 . . TRBJ2-3
CASSHGAAGADTQYF TGTGCCAGCAGCCACGGGGCAGCGGGAGCGGATACGCAGTATTTT TRBV7-3 TRBD2 . TRBJ2-3
CAWSTGSGANVLTF TGTGCCTGGAGTACAGGGTCTGGGGCCAACGTCCTGACTTTC TRBV30 . . TRBJ2-6
CASSELDRGNEKLFF TGTGCCAGCAGTGAACTTGACAGGGGCAATGAAAAACTGTTTTTT TRBV6-1 TRBD1 . TRBJ1-4
CASSLRSSGPYEQYF TGTGCCAGCAGCTTAAGGTCTAGCGGGCCCTACGAGCAGTACTTC TRBV7-3 TRBD2 . TRBJ2-7
CASSLNRAGANVLTF TGTGCCAGCAGCTTGAACAGGGCTGGGGCCAACGTCCTGACTTTC TRBV7-2 . many TRBJ2-6
CASTVGADGYTF TGCGCCAGCACCGTAGGGGCGGATGGCTACACCTTC TRBV5-1 . . TRBJ1-2
CSARDSASYTF TGCAGTGCTAGAGATTCGGCTAGCTACACCTTC TRBV20-1 . . TRBJ1-2
CASSLTPDRRYF TGTGCCAGCAGCTTAACCCCCGACAGACGGTACTTC TRBV7-2 . few TRBJ2-7
CSAMTGLYNEQFF TGCAGTGCAATGACAGGTCTTTACAATGAGCAGTTCTTC TRBV20-1 . . TRBJ2-1
CASRSRRTGRYGYTF TGTGCCAGCAGATCTAGGAGGACAGGGCGCTATGGCTACACCTTC TRBV28 TRBD1 many TRBJ1-2
CASSLGTSGGANTGELFF TGTGCCAGCAGCTTAGGGACTAGCGGGGGAGCGAACACCGGGGAGCTGTTTTTT TRBV7-6 TRBD2 . TRBJ2-2
CAWILDRAGYGYTF TGTGCCTGGATCCTTGACAGGGCAGGCTACGGCTACACCTTC TRBV30 TRBD1 . TRBJ1-2
CASSLSLHRGLDLMNTEAFF TGTGCCAGCAGTTTATCCCTCCACAGGGGGTTAGACCTCATGAACACTGAAGCTTTCTTT TRBV28 TRBD1 few TRBJ1-1
CASSAGTAYYEQYF TGTGCCAGCAGCGCCGGTACAGCATACTACGAGCAGTACTTC TRBV6-1 . few TRBJ2-7
CASSLEAGHGYTF TGTGCCAGCAGCTTAGAGGCCGGGCATGGCTACACCTTC TRBV7-6 . many TRBJ1-2
CASTRTGELFF TGTGCCAGCACCCGAACCGGGGAGCTGTTTTTT TRBV12-3/TRBV12-4 . . TRBJ2-2
CASSVYRGPGANVLTF TGTGCCAGCAGTGTATACAGGGGGCCTGGGGCCAACGTCCTGACTTTC TRBV2 TRBD1 . TRBJ2-6
CASTTRGYNTGELFF TGTGCCAGCACCACTCGGGGCTATAACACCGGGGAGCTGTTTTTT TRBV7-2 . few TRBJ2-2
CASTIWRSNSNQPQHF TGTGCCAGCACCATATGGCGGTCGAATAGCAATCAGCCCCAGCATTTT TRBV12-3/TRBV12-4 . . TRBJ1-5
CASSPKAGGADGYTF TGTGCCAGCAGCCCTAAGGCGGGGGGCGCAGATGGCTACACCTTC TRBV7-2 . many TRBJ1-2
CASSDNRDPTREQYF TGTGCCAGCAGCGACAACCGGGACCCAACCCGCGAGCAGTACTTC TRBV6-2/TRBV6-3 . . TRBJ2-7
CATSSALRGAYGYTF TGTGCCACCAGCTCCGCCTTGCGGGGGGCCTATGGCTACACCTTC TRBV15 . . TRBJ1-2
CASSLGSGQGPPSSYNEQFF TGTGCCAGCTCACTCGGATCGGGACAGGGCCCCCCGAGCTCCTACAATGAGCAGTTCTTC TRBV18 TRBD1 few TRBJ2-1
CSATRNSGNTIYF TGCAGTGCTACCAGGAACTCTGGAAACACCATATATTTT TRBV20-1 . . TRBJ1-3
CASKPDRVGNSPLHF TGTGCCAGCAAACCGGACAGGGTGGGTAATTCACCCCTCCACTTT TRBV19 TRBD1 . TRBJ1-6
CASSHPSVEGQRTGELFF TGCGCCAGCAGTCACCCCAGCGTCGAAGGTCAGCGGACCGGGGAGCTGTTTTTT TRBV23-1 . . TRBJ2-2
CASSFPDRGGQFF TGTGCCAGCAGCTTCCCGGACAGGGGTGGGCAGTTCTTC TRBV7-3 TRBD1 few TRBJ2-1
CASTKLPGQGNQPQHF TGTGCCAGTACCAAACTCCCGGGACAGGGCAATCAGCCCCAGCATTTT TRBV19 TRBD1 few TRBJ1-5
CASSHPLGVRGNSNQPQHF TGTGCCAGCAGCCATCCGTTGGGGGTAAGGGGGAATAGCAATCAGCCCCAGCATTTT TRBV7-8 . many TRBJ1-5
CAIGLAGGSYEQYF TGTGCCATCGGACTAGCGGGGGGCTCCTACGAGCAGTACTTC TRBV10-3 TRBD2 . TRBJ2-7
CASGRGSSEAFF TGTGCCAGCGGTAGGGGTTCCTCTGAAGCTTTCTTT TRBV28 . . TRBJ1-1
CASSLEGGLGNTIYF TGTGCCAGCAGCTTAGAAGGGGGCCTAGGAAACACCATATATTTT TRBV7-2 TRBD1 few TRBJ1-3
CASSLGVLSGNTIYF TGTGCCAGCAGCTTAGGAGTCCTCTCTGGAAACACCATATATTTT TRBV7-2 . few TRBJ1-3
CASWVGTDTQYF TGTGCCAGCTGGGTCGGCACAGATACGCAGTATTTT TRBV27 . . TRBJ2-3
CASSLAGQGVQPQHF TGTGCCAGCAGCTTAGCGGGACAGGGGGTTCAGCCCCAGCATTTT TRBV7-8 TRBD1 many TRBJ1-5
CASSFARTWVNVLTF TGTGCCAGCAGTTTCGCAAGGACTTGGGTCAACGTCCTGACTTTC TRBV12-3/TRBV12-4 . few TRBJ2-6
CASSLRTGAYNEQFF TGTGCCAGCAGCTTGAGGACAGGGGCCTACAATGAGCAGTTCTTC TRBV5-4 TRBD1 once TRBJ2-1
CAHDRGGLMNTEAFF TGTGCCCACGACAGGGGAGGACTTATGAACACTGAAGCTTTCTTT TRBV7-9 TRBD1 many TRBJ1-1
CASSMSFSAGYTF TGTGCCAGTAGTATGAGTTTCTCAGCCGGCTACACCTTC TRBV19 . . TRBJ1-2
CASAYQNSGRNTGELFF TGTGCCAGCGCTTACCAAAATAGCGGGAGAAACACCGGGGAGCTGTTTTTT TRBV5-6 TRBD2 few TRBJ2-2
CASSMGTLYPSNQPQHF TGTGCCAGTAGTATGGGGACACTCTACCCTAGCAATCAGCCCCAGCATTTT TRBV19 . . TRBJ1-5
CASSPGTGDEKLFF TGTGCCAGCAGCCCCGGGACAGGGGATGAAAAACTGTTTTTT TRBV5-4 TRBD1 . TRBJ1-4
CSVEGRGVPEAFF TGCAGCGTTGAAGGCAGGGGTGTGCCTGAAGCTTTCTTT TRBV29-1 . . TRBJ1-1
CASSSDITGGEQFF TGTGCCAGCAGCTCAGATATTACAGGGGGTGAGCAGTTCTTC TRBV7-6 TRBD1 . TRBJ2-1